These 18 T cell receptor beta chains were sequenced from one sample in a study of blood T cell repertoires in COVID-19. Clones were sequenced by immunoSEQ multiplex PCR, and TCRdb holds only the in-frame ones, with some missing. The sample contains about 240,000 clones, about four fifths of which appear only once. The sequenced sample consisted of peripheral blood. The source of these receptors is an elderly woman with acute or convalescent COVID-19.

This chain links TRBV15 with TRBJ1-4; D uncertain. Looked up from germline, CDR1 is LNHNV and CDR2 is YYDKDF (reference sequence). The CDR3 consists of 15 residues. The ends were cut back, 0 bases at V and 1 base at J, with 6 bases in the middle. CDR3 in amino acids: CATSRDTGTNEKLFF. CDR3 nucleotides: TGTGCCACCAGCAGAGATACGGGAACTAATGAAAAACTGTTTTTT.

This sequence joins TRBV4-2 and TRBJ2-5; TRBD2 matches at 11 bases. Germline CDR1 reads LGHNA; CDR2 reads YNFKEQ. This CDR3 has 15 amino acids. The V segment lost 4 bases and the J segment 5 bases; nucleotides outside the gene matches: 6. The CDR3 coding sequence is TGTGCCAGCAGCCGATTAGCGGGGGGGCTTGAGACCCAGTACTTC. Amino acids: CASSRLAGGLETQYF.

This sequence joins TRBV6-6 and TRBJ1-3; TRBD1 is a possible D gene (6 bases). The CDR3 length is 15 residues. Germline loops: CDR1 MNHNY, CDR2 SVGAGI (reference sequence). Trimming stripped 5 bases from V and 0 bases from J, with 11 bases between. The CDR3 nucleotides are TGTGCCAGCAGTCCCGGGACACCCTCTGGAAACACCATATATTTT. Protein: CASSPGTPSGNTIYF.

The V gene is TRBV19, the J gene TRBJ1-1, with D possibly matching TRBD1 (6 bases). The V end lost 10 bases, the J end lost 1 base, and 16 bases lay between the germline ends. Germline V gene sequence: CDR1 LNHDA, CDR2 SQIVND (reference sequence). This CDR3 region has 14 residues. This chain's CDR3 is CATRGAGWNTEAFF. In DNA form, the CDR3 reads TGTGCCACCAGGGGAGCAGGGTGGAACACTGAAGCTTTCTTT.

V gene TRBV19 combines with J gene TRBJ2-1, with D possibly TRBD1 on 5 matching bases. The CDR3 covers 18 residues. The V and J ends lost 7 bases and 8 bases respectively, with 30 bases between them. In germline, CDR1 is LNHDA, CDR2 SQIVND (reference sequence). Written as DNA, the CDR3 is TGTGCCAGTAAGGCTCGTGATAAGGGGCCCTCACCCCACGATGAGCAGTTCTTC. It specifies CASKARDKGPSPHDEQFF.

The chain carries TRBV7-9 and TRBJ2-7; 7 nucleotides align to TRBD2. CDR1 and CDR2 (germline): SEHNR, FQNEAQ (reference sequence). The CDR3 has 13 amino acids. V shed 5 bases, J shed 3 bases, and the junction held 4 bases outside the gene matches. This CDR3 reads CASSQTGGYEQYF. Here the CDR3 DNA reads TGTGCCAGCAGCCAAACGGGGGGCTACGAGCAGTACTTC.

This chain joins TRBV5-5 and TRBJ2-7, with D perhaps TRBD1 (5 bases). This CDR3 region has 15 residues. Trimming took 4 bases from V and 7 from J, leaving 21 bases between them. Germline-derived CDR1 and CDR2 are SGHKS and YYEKEE (reference sequence). This CDR3 reads CASSPNPVRAMEQYF. The CDR3 DNA reads TGTGCCAGCAGCCCCAATCCGGTCAGGGCCATGGAGCAGTACTTC.

The V call is TRBV7-3, the J call TRBJ1-2; D uncertain. V was cut by 2 bases and J by 4 bases, with 11 bases left in between. Germline V gives CDR1 SGHTA, CDR2 FQGTGA. CDR3 length: 14 amino acids. Here the CDR3 DNA reads TGTGCCAGCAGCTTAGGTACAGTCCCCTATGGCTACACCTTC. It is translated as CASSLGTVPYGYTF.

The chain has TRBV19 and TRBJ2-7; TRBD2 aligns across 9 bases. Germline loops: CDR1 LNHDA, CDR2 SQIVND (reference sequence). The V and J ends lost 7 bases and 4 bases, in that order; junction bases with no gene match: 8. The CDR3 is made up of 14 amino acids. CDR3 region: CASTRTAGGYEQYF. CDR3 nucleotide sequence: TGTGCCAGTACCCGAACAGCGGGGGGATACGAGCAGTACTTC.

The rearrangement joins TRBV28 to TRBJ1-5; a possible D gene is TRBD1 (6 bases). Germline CDR1 reads MDHEN; CDR2 reads SYDVKM. This CDR3 comprises 14 residues. V was trimmed by 2 bases and J by 4 bases, leaving 9 bases between them. The CDR3 bases are TGTGCCAGCAGTTTAGGACAGAAAAATCAGCCCCAGCATTTT. This encodes CASSLGQKNQPQHF.

The J gene is TRBJ2-1, the V gene TRBV3-1 (or the pseudogene TRBV3-2); tentatively, D is TRBD2 (5 bases). With 1 base removed from V and 1 base from J, the gap between germline ends came to 14 bases. CDR3 length equals 17 residues. Germline lookup yields CDR1 LGHDT and CDR2 YNNKEL (reference sequence). CDR3 residues: CASSQVRNSESYNEQFF. In nucleotides, the CDR3 is TGTGCCAGCAGCCAAGTAAGGAATAGCGAGTCCTACAATGAGCAGTTCTTC.

The gene calls are TRBV5-6 and TRBJ1-6; 9 positions agree with TRBD1. This CDR3 region has 17 residues. J was trimmed by 1 base and V by 2 bases; bases with no gene match: 4. The germline gives CDR1 SGHDT, CDR2 YYEEEE. CDR3 region: CASSLQGAWSYNSPLHF. In nucleotides, the CDR3 is TGTGCCAGCAGCTTACAGGGGGCATGGTCCTATAATTCACCCCTCCACTTT.

V and J are TRBV28 and TRBJ1-1; perhaps TRBD1 as D (5 bases). Germline CDR1 MDHEN, CDR2 SYDVKM. V was trimmed by 3 bases and J by 5 bases, leaving 16 bases between them. The CDR3 has 15 amino acids. DNA for the CDR3: TGTGCCAGCAGTTTGGCTCGCCAGGGTCGGACTGAAGCTTTCTTT. Translated, it gives CASSLARQGRTEAFF.

The J gene is TRBJ2-2, the V gene TRBV3-1 (or the pseudogene TRBV3-2), with 10 positions matching TRBD1. The CDR3 is made up of 16 amino acids. V was pared by 1 base and J by 4 bases, with 3 bases of the junction left unmatched. Germline assignment: CDR1 LGHDT and CDR2 YNNKEL (reference sequence). As DNA, the CDR3 is TGTGCCAGCAGCCAAGTCCGGACAGGGGGCACCGGGGAGCTGTTTTTT. Translation gives CASSQVRTGGTGELFF.

This clone was recorded once. V usage is TRBV7-9 and J usage is TRBJ1-1; 7 bases align to TRBD1. The germline CDR1 and CDR2 sequences are SEHNR and FQNEAQ (reference sequence). V shed 2 bases, J shed 5 bases, and the junction held 5 bases outside the gene matches. The CDR3 consists of 14 residues. The CDR3: CASSLLGRGTEAFF. CDR3 nucleotide sequence: TGTGCCAGCAGCTTACTGGGCAGGGGGACTGAAGCTTTCTTT.

V gene TRBV18 combines with J gene TRBJ2-3, with D possibly being TRBD1 (5 bases). This CDR3 comprises 15 residues. Trimming removed 2 bases from V and 0 bases from J, with 9 bases in between. CDR1 KGHSH and CDR2 LQKENI come from the germline V gene. CDR3 amino acids: CASSPSGASTDTQYF. In nucleotides, the CDR3 is TGTGCCAGCTCACCATCTGGGGCTAGCACAGATACGCAGTATTTT.

In this sample, this clone turned up once. The V call is TRBV3-1 (or the pseudogene TRBV3-2), the J call TRBJ2-5, with D possibly matching TRBD2 (6 bases). With 4 bases removed from V and 11 bases from J, the gap between germline ends came to 17 bases. The length of the CDR3 is 13 residues. The germline V gene has CDR1 LGHDT and CDR2 YNNKEL (reference sequence). The CDR3 DNA sequence: TGTGCCAGCAGCCCCTTGGTAGGAGGGCCTCAGTACTTC. Translating gives CASSPLVGGPQYF.

This clone has just one count. The chain joins TRBV28 to TRBJ1-1; 7 nucleotides line up with TRBD1. CDR1 MDHEN and CDR2 SYDVKM come from the germline V gene. With 5 bases clipped from V and 3 bases from J, the junction kept 9 bases outside the gene matches. This CDR3 region has 15 residues. The chain's CDR3 is CASSPSQGRYTEAFF. CDR3 nucleotides: TGTGCCAGCAGTCCCTCACAGGGGAGGTACACTGAAGCTTTCTTT.